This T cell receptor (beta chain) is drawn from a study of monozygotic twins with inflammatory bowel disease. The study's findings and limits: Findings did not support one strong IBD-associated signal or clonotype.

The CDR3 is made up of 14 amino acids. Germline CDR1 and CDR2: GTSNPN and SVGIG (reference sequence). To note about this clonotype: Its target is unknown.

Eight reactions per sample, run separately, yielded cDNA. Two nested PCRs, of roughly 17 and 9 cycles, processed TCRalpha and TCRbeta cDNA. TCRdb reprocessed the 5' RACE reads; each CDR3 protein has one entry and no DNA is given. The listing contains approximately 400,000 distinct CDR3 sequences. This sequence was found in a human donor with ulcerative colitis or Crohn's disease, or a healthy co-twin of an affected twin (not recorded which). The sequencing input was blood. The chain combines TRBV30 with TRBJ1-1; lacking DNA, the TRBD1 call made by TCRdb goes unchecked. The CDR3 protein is CAWSNRGRWAEAFF.